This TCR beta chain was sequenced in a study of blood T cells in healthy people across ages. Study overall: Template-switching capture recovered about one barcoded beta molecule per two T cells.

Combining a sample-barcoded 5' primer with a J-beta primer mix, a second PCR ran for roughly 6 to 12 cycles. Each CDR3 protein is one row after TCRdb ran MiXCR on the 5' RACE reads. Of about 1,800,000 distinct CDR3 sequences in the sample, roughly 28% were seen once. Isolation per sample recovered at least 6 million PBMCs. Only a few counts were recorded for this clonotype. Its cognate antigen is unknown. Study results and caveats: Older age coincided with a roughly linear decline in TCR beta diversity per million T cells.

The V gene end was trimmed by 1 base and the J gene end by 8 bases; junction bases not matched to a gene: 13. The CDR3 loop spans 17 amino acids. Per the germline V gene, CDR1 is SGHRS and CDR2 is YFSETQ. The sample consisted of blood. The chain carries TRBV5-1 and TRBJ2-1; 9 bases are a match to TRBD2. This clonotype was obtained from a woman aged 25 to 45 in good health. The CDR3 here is CASSLYPPREGLYEQFF. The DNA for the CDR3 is TGCGCCAGCAGCTTGTACCCGCCGCGGGAGGGCTTGTATGAGCAGTTCTTC.